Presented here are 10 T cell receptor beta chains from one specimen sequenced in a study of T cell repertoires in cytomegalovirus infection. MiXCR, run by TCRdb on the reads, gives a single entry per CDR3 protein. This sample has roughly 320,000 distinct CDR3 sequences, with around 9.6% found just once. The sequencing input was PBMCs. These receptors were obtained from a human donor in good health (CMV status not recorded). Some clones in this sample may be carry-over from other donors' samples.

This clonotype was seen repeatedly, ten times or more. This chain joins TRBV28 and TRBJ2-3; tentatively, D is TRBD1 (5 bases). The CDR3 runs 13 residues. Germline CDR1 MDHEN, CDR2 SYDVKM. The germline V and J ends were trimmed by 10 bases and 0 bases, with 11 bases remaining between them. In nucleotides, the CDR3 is TGTGCCACCAAAGACAGTAGCACAGATACGCAGTATTTT. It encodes CATKDSSTDTQYF.

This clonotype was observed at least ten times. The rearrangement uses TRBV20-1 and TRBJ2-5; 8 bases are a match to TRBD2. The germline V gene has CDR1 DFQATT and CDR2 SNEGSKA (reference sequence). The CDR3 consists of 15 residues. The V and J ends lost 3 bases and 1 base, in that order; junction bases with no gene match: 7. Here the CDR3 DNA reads TGCAGTGCTAGGGGGCTGCGGGGGGCCCAAGAGACCCAGTACTTC. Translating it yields CSARGLRGAQETQYF.

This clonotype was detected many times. For the CDR3, the DNA is TGTGCCAGCAGTCGGGACAGGGGGATTGAAAAACTGTTTTTT. This codes for CASSRDRGIEKLFF. The chain links TRBV6-1 to TRBJ1-4; 11 bases align to TRBD1. Per germline, CDR1 MNHNS and CDR2 SASEGT. V trimming: 5 bases; J trimming: 7 bases; junction bases outside the gene matches: 3. The CDR3 covers 14 residues.

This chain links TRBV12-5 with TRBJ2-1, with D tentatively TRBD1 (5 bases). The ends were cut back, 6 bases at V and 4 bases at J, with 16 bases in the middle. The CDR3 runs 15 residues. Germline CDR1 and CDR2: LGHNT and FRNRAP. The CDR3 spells CASGGALQPYNEQFF. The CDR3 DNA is TGTGCTAGTGGAGGGGCCCTCCAGCCATACAATGAGCAGTTCTTC.

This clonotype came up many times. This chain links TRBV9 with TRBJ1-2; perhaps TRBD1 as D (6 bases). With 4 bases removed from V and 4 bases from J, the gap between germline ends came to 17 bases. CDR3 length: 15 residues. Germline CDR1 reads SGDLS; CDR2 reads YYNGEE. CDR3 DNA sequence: TGTGCCAGCAGCCCTGGGACACGAGCTCCCTATGGCTACACCTTC. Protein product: CASSPGTRAPYGYTF.

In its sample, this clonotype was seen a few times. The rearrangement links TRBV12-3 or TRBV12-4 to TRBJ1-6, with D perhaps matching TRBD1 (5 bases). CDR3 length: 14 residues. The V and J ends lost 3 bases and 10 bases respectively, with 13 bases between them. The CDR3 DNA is TGTGCCAGCAGTTTCGGGGGGAACGGGTCACCCCTCCACTTT. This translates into CASSFGGNGSPLHF.

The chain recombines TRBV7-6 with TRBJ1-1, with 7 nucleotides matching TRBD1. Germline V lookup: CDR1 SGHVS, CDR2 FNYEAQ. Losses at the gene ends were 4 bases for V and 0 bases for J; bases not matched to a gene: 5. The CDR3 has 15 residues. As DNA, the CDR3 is TGTGCCAGCAGCTACCGGGACAGCCTGAACACTGAAGCTTTCTTT. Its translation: CASSYRDSLNTEAFF.

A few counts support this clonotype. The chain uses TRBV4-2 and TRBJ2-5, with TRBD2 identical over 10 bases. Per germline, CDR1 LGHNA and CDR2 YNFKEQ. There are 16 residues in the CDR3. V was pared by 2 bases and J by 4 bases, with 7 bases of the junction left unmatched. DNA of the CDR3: TGTGCCAGCAGCCAATCTCTAGCGGGGGAAGGAGAGACCCAGTACTTC. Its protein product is CASSQSLAGEGETQYF.

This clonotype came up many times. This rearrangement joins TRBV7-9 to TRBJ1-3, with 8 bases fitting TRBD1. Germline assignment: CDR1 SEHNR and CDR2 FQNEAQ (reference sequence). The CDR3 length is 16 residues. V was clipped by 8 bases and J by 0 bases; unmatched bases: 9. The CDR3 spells CASLRTGPTSGNTIYF. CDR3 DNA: TGTGCCAGCCTACGGACAGGGCCGACCTCTGGAAACACCATATATTTT.

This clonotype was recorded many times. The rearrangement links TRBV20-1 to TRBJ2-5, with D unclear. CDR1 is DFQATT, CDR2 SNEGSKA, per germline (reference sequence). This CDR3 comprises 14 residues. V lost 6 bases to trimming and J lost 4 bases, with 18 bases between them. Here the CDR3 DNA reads TGCAGTGCACTGCCAGACCCGGCAAGAGAGACCCAGTACTTC. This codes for CSALPDPARETQYF.